The 8 T cell receptor beta chains below all came from one sample that was sequenced in a study of radiation and T cells in renal cell carcinoma. Clones were read by immunoSEQ multiplex PCR, and TCRdb kept only the in-frame ones, dropping some. The table shows 120,000 or so clones, with around 82% occurring only once. The time point was: blood 2 weeks post-SBRT. The treatment is: 15 Gy SBRT to primary tumor, nephrectomy 4 weeks later. The sample here was blood, taken from a patient whose treatment included radiotherapy and nephrectomy. All receptors derive from a man in his fifties with renal cell carcinoma.

This clone was counted between two and nine times. The V call is TRBV28, the J call TRBJ1-1; the match to TRBD1 covers 8 bases. Germline V gene sequence: CDR1 MDHEN, CDR2 SYDVKM. The CDR3 covers 13 residues. The V and J ends lost 2 bases and 7 bases, in that order; junction bases with no gene match: 3. The CDR3 bases are TGTGCCAGCAGTTTAAACAGGGGGAGTGAAGCTTTCTTT. Encoded protein: CASSLNRGSEAFF.

The chain recombines TRBV30 with TRBJ2-2; no reliable D call. V was trimmed by 3 bases and J by 7 bases, leaving 6 bases between them. CDR3 size: 11 residues. Germline values: CDR1 GTSNPN, CDR2 SVGIG (reference sequence). The CDR3 coding sequence is TGTGCCTGGAGGGAGAACGGGGAGCTGTTTTTT. Its protein product is CAWRENGELFF.

V gene TRBV20-1 combines with J gene TRBJ2-7; no definite D call. Deletions cut 3 bases from V and 3 bases from J, with 3 bases between. CDR1 and CDR2 from the germline V gene are DFQATT and SNEGSKA (reference sequence). The CDR3 consists of 10 residues. As DNA, the CDR3 is TGCAGTGCTAGTAACTACGAGCAGTACTTC. It codes for CSASNYEQYF.

The chain employs TRBV7-2 and TRBJ2-1, with TRBD2 matching over 9 bases. Germline loops: CDR1 SGHTA, CDR2 FQGNSA. Unmatched junction bases numbered 4, after V lost 1 base and J lost 9 bases. The CDR3 extends over 14 amino acids. The CDR3: CASSLGRGGVEQFF. The CDR3 DNA sequence: TGTGCCAGCAGCTTAGGACGCGGGGGGGTTGAGCAGTTCTTC.

The chain recombines TRBV7-9 with TRBJ2-6; tentatively, D is TRBD1 (6 bases). V lost 1 base, J lost 2 bases, and 6 bases lay in between. This CDR3 spans 15 amino acids. Per germline, CDR1 SEHNR and CDR2 FQNEAQ (reference sequence). The CDR3 bases are TGTGCCAGCAGCTTAGAGGGGGCTGGGGCCAACGTCCTGACTTTC. This encodes CASSLEGAGANVLTF.

The chain is built from TRBV2 and TRBJ2-7; D call uncertain. Germline CDR1 SNHLY, CDR2 FYNNEI. Trimming shortened V by 6 bases and J by 0 bases, and 6 bases separated the two germline ends. The CDR3 runs 12 residues. This chain's CDR3 is CASRPTSYEQYF. The CDR3 DNA sequence: TGTGCCAGCAGACCAACCTCCTACGAGCAGTACTTC. The entire variable domain, with the rest obtained from reference TRBV2 and TRBJ2-7, is as follows: EPEVTQTPSHQVTQMGQEVILRCVPISNHLYFYWYRQILGQKVEFLVSFYNNEISEKSEIFDDQFSVERPDGSNFTLKIRSTKLEDSAMYFCASRPTSYEQYFGPGTRLTVT.

This clone was picked up one time. V usage is TRBV6-1 and J usage is TRBJ2-7, with a possible D match to TRBD2 (5 bases). CDR1 MNHNS and CDR2 SASEGT come from the germline V gene. The CDR3 is 16 amino acids. Deletions cut 0 bases from V and 3 bases from J, with 15 bases between. For the CDR3, the DNA is TGTGCCAGCAGTGAAGCTCCGGGTACGAGCGGCTACGAGCAGTACTTC. Residues: CASSEAPGTSGYEQYF.

CDR3 in amino acids: CASSIWARASSGEQYF. The CDR3 coding sequence is TGTGCCAGCAGTATTTGGGCCAGGGCTAGCTCGGGGGAGCAGTACTTC. The rearrangement joins TRBV2 to TRBJ2-7; either TRBD1 or TRBD2 may fit D (5 bases each). The germline gives CDR1 SNHLY, CDR2 FYNNEI. The CDR3 spans 16 residues. The V end lost 5 bases, the J end lost 7 bases, and 24 bases lay between the germline ends.